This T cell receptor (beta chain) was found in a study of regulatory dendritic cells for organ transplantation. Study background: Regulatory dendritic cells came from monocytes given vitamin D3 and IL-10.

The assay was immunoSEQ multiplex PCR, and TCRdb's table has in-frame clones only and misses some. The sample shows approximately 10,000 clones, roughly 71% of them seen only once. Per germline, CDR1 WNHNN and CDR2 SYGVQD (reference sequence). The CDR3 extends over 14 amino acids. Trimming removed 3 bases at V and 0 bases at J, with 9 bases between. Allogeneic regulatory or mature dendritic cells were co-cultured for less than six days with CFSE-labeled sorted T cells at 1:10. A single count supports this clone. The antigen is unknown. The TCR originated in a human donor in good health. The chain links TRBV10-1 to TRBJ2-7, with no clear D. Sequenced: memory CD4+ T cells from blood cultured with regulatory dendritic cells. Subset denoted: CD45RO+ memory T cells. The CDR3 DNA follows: TGCGCCAGCAGTGAACAGTTTAGCTCCTACGAGCAGTACTTC. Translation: CASSEQFSSYEQYF.